This T cell receptor (beta chain) was captured by sequencing in a study of blood T cell repertoires in COVID-19. The table came from immunoSEQ multiplex PCR; TCRdb's copy has only in-frame clones and leaves some out. The sample includes some 380,000 clones, approximately 88% of them seen just once. Trimming left V 3 bases short and J 5 bases short, with 11 bases between. Germline assignment: CDR1 GTSNPN and CDR2 SVGIG (reference sequence). CDR3 length equals 13 residues. The specimen was PBMCs or T cells enriched from blood (not recorded which). The source is a woman between 40 and 50 years old with acute COVID-19. The chain is built from TRBV30 and TRBJ1-5, with no clear D. The CDR3 bases are TGTGCCTGGAGCTCCAGGCAAGATCAGCCCCAGCATTTT. This gives the protein CAWSSRQDQPQHF.